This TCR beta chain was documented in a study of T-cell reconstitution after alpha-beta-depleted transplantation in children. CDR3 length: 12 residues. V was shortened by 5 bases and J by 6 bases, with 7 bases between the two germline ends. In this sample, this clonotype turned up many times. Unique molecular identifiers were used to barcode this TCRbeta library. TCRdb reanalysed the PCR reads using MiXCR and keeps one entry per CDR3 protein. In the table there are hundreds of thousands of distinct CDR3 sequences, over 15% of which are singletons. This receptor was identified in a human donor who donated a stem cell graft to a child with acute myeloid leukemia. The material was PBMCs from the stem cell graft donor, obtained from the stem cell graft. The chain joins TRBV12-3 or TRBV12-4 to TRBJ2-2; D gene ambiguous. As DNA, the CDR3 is TGTGCCAGCAGTCAAAGCGCCGGGGAGCTGTTTTTT. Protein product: CASSQSAGELFF.